This is a list of T cell receptor beta chains from one sample in a study of blood T cell repertoires in COVID-19. The table came from immunoSEQ multiplex PCR; TCRdb's copy has only in-frame clones and leaves some out. The sample lists roughly 100,000 clones, more than 80% occurring once. Sequencing was carried out using peripheral blood. Source of these receptors: a woman of 80 years or more with acute or convalescent COVID-19. Both conserved end residues are part of each CDR3. Fields, in order: D gene, clone size, J gene, V gene, CDR3 protein, CDR3 DNA. A D gene is named only where the DNA matches it firmly. Where a row states a size, it is once, few, many or the class of an expanded clone; other rows omit it.

d_call: TRBD1
clone_size: -
j_call: TRBJ2-1
v_call: TRBV7-9
cdr3_aa: CASSSDRGRGNEQFF
cdr3_nt: TGTGCCAGCAGCTCCGACAGGGGCCGTGGCAATGAGCAGTTCTTC

d_call: -
clone_size: -
j_call: TRBJ2-3
v_call: TRBV5-6
cdr3_aa: CASSLKAGGTDTQYF
cdr3_nt: TGTGCCAGCAGCTTAAAGGCCGGAGGCACAGATACGCAGTATTTT

d_call: TRBD1
clone_size: -
j_call: TRBJ2-7
v_call: TRBV7-9
cdr3_aa: CASSLGQGVTYEQYF
cdr3_nt: TGTGCCAGCAGCTTGGGACAGGGTGTTACCTACGAGCAGTACTTC

d_call: -
clone_size: -
j_call: TRBJ1-2
v_call: TRBV18
cdr3_aa: CASSPTGVGASGYTF
cdr3_nt: TGTGCCAGCTCACCAACGGGAGTCGGAGCCTCTGGCTACACCTTC

d_call: TRBD2
clone_size: -
j_call: TRBJ2-1
v_call: TRBV5-1
cdr3_aa: CASSPWVAGGHEQFF
cdr3_nt: TGCGCCAGCAGCCCGTGGGTAGCGGGGGGCCATGAGCAGTTCTTC

d_call: -
clone_size: -
j_call: TRBJ2-3
v_call: TRBV20-1
cdr3_aa: CSASDINGGPTDTQYF
cdr3_nt: TGCAGTGCCAGTGATATCAACGGGGGGCCCACAGATACGCAGTATTTT

d_call: -
clone_size: -
j_call: TRBJ1-2
v_call: TRBV28
cdr3_aa: CASRRGGGETGYTF
cdr3_nt: TGTGCCAGCAGACGAGGGGGAGGGGAAACTGGCTACACCTTC

d_call: TRBD1
clone_size: -
j_call: TRBJ1-4
v_call: TRBV19
cdr3_aa: CASSGTGVFNEKLFF
cdr3_nt: TGTGCCAGTTCCGGGACAGGGGTTTTTAATGAAAAACTGTTTTTT

d_call: TRBD1
clone_size: -
j_call: TRBJ1-2
v_call: TRBV11-1
cdr3_aa: CASRRDRGGNYGYTF
cdr3_nt: TGTGCCAGCAGGAGAGACAGGGGTGGTAACTATGGCTACACCTTC

d_call: TRBD1
clone_size: -
j_call: TRBJ2-7
v_call: TRBV2
cdr3_aa: CASSLRTGAREQYF
cdr3_nt: TGTGCCAGCAGTCTAAGGACAGGGGCCAGGGAGCAGTACTTC

d_call: -
clone_size: -
j_call: TRBJ1-3
v_call: TRBV4-1
cdr3_aa: CASSPDRTFSGNTIYF
cdr3_nt: TGCGCCAGCAGCCCCGACAGGACCTTCTCTGGAAACACCATATATTTT

d_call: -
clone_size: once
j_call: TRBJ2-2
v_call: TRBV7-9
cdr3_aa: CASSLDILTGELFF
cdr3_nt: TGTGCCAGCAGCTTAGACATCCTGACCGGGGAGCTGTTTTTT